The present T cell receptor (beta chain) was sequenced within a study of cytomegalovirus exposure and HLA in healthy donors. As for this clone: The antigen remains unidentified.

The PCR had 60 Vbeta and 13 Jbeta primers. The data were produced by immunoSEQ multiplex PCR, yet TCRdb's version contains in-frame clones alone and is incomplete. This table holds around 200,000 clones. Healthy bone marrow donors made up the donors. At the time of sampling, donors were nominally healthy, though unrecorded immune exposures were likely. Overall study results and limits: Rare sequences made up most TCRs, while some public TCRs were found in many donors.

The source material was PBMCs. This receptor was taken from a girl under 10 years old in good health and CMV-seropositive.

The CDR3 coding sequence is TGTGCCAGCAGTCCGAGACAGGGTAGGGGGAGCACTGAAGCTTTCTTT. It codes for CASSPRQGRGSTEAFF. V and J are TRBV28 and TRBJ1-1, with TRBD1 identical over 7 bases. This CDR3 is built from 16 residues. From germline, CDR1 is MDHEN and CDR2 SYDVKM. The J segment lost 4 bases and the V segment lost 5 bases, leaving 13 bases of the junction unmatched.